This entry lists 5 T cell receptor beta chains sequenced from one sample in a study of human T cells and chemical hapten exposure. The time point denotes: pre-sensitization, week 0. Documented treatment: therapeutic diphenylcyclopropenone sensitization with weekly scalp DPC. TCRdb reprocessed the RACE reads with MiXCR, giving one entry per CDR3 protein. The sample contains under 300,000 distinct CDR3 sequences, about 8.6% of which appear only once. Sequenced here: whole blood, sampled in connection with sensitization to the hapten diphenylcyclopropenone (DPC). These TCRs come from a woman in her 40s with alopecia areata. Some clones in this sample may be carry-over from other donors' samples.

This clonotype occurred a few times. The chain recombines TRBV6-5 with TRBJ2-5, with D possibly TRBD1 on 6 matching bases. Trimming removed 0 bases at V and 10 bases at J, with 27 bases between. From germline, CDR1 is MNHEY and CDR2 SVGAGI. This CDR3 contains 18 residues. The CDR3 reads CASSYSSHGQLTSVGQYF. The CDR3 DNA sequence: TGTGCCAGCAGTTACTCCTCCCACGGACAGCTCACCTCTGTCGGCCAGTACTTC.

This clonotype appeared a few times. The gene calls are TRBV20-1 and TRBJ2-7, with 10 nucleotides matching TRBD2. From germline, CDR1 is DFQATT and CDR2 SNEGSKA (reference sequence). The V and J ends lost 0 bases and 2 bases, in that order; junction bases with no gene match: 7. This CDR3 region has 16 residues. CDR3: CSARDKAGGPPYEQYF. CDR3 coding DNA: TGCAGTGCTAGAGATAAAGCGGGAGGGCCTCCCTACGAGCAGTACTTC.

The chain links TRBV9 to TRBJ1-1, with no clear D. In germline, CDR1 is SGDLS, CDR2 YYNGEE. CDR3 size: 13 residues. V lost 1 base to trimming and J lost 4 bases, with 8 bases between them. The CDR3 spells CASSVREGTEAFF. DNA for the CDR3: TGTGCCAGCAGCGTAAGGGAAGGCACTGAAGCTTTCTTT.

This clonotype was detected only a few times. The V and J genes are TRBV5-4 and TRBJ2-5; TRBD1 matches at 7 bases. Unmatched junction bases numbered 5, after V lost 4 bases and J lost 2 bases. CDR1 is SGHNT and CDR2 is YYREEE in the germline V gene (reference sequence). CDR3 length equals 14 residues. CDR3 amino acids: CASSLGGLQETQYF. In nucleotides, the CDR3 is TGTGCCAGCAGCCTAGGGGGCCTACAAGAGACCCAGTACTTC.

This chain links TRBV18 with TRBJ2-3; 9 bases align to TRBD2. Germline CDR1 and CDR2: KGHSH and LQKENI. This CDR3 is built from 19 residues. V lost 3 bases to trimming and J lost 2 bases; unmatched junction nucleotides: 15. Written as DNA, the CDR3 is TGTGCCAGCTCACCCGTGCGGGAGGGCCGGAGAAGTGCCACAGATACGCAGTATTTT. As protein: CASSPVREGRRSATDTQYF.